These 24 T cell receptor beta chains were all obtained from the same sample, sequenced in a study of blood T cell repertoires in COVID-19. Repertoires were generated with immunoSEQ multiplex PCR, while TCRdb's copy carries only in-frame clones and drops some. The repertoire holds 250,000 to 300,000 clones, about 86% seen once, with roughly 13% in the top ten. Sequenced sample: peripheral blood. These receptors all come from a woman in her 70s with COVID-19, enrolled during active disease.

The chain has TRBV30 and TRBJ1-2; D is ambiguous. Germline CDR1 is GTSNPN and CDR2 is SVGIG (reference sequence). Trimming took off 2 bases at V and 4 bases at J, with 11 bases between the two ends. The CDR3 spans 13 residues. CDR3 sequence (DNA): TGTGCCTGGAGTCCCGGGAGATCCTATGGCTACACCTTC. Translation gives CAWSPGRSYGYTF.

Only a few counts were recorded for this clone. The sample has other DNA sequences that encode this CDR3 too. J is TRBJ1-5 and V is TRBV28; 7 bases line up with TRBD1. The V and J ends lost 5 bases and 0 bases, in that order; junction bases with no gene match: 1. Germline V CDR1 and CDR2: MDHEN, SYDVKM. There are 14 residues in the CDR3. The CDR3 DNA reads TGTGCCAGCAGTCAGGGGGGTAGCAATCAGCCCCAGCATTTT. Its protein is CASSQGGSNQPQHF.

The rearrangement uses TRBV27 and TRBJ1-2; TRBD1 might be the D (6 bases). Deletions cut 3 bases from V and 5 bases from J, with 13 bases between. The CDR3 consists of 14 residues. Looked up from germline, CDR1 is MNHEY and CDR2 is SMNVEV (reference sequence). In DNA, the CDR3 is TGTGCCAGCAGTTTGGGAGGGGGAGGATATGGCTACACCTTC. It translates to CASSLGGGGYGYTF.

The gene calls are TRBV2 and TRBJ1-5, with D perhaps TRBD1 (6 bases). The CDR3 contains 13 residues. The germline V and J ends were trimmed by 6 bases and 4 bases, with 10 bases remaining between them. Looked up from germline, CDR1 is SNHLY and CDR2 is FYNNEI. The CDR3 DNA reads as TGTGCCAGCAGCGCCGGGACAAATCAGCCCCAGCATTTT. It codes for CASSAGTNQPQHF.

V is TRBV30 and J is TRBJ1-2, with 9 bases aligning to TRBD1. The CDR3 runs 15 residues. The germline CDR1 and CDR2 sequences are GTSNPN and SVGIG (reference sequence). Trimming took 0 bases from V and 0 from J; bases not matched to a gene: 2. The CDR3 reads CAWSVYRGPNYGYTF. For the CDR3, the DNA is TGTGCCTGGAGTGTTTACAGGGGGCCTAACTATGGCTACACCTTC.

The V gene is TRBV24-1, the J gene TRBJ2-3; 16 nucleotides line up with TRBD2. The CDR3 covers 20 residues. Germline V gene lookup returns CDR1 KGHDR and CDR2 SFDVKD. The V and J ends lost 6 bases and 5 bases, in that order; junction bases with no gene match: 16. The CDR3, as DNA: TGTGCCACCAGTCCTTTACCCGGGACTAGCGGGGGGGCGGCGGGAGATACGCAGTATTTT. Translated: CATSPLPGTSGGAAGDTQYF.

The chain is built from TRBV7-2 and TRBJ1-2; 7 positions match TRBD1. V shed 1 base, J shed 3 bases, and the junction held 5 bases outside the gene matches. In germline, CDR1 is SGHTA, CDR2 FQGNSA. The CDR3 loop spans 15 amino acids. In DNA, the CDR3 is TGTGCCAGCAGCTTAGTAGGGGGCAATGACTATGGCTACACCTTC. It encodes CASSLVGGNDYGYTF.

V gene TRBV3-1 (or the pseudogene TRBV3-2) combines with J gene TRBJ2-2, with D maybe TRBD2 (5 bases). Germline-derived CDR1 and CDR2 are LGHDT and YNNKEL (reference sequence). The CDR3 consists of 14 residues. V shed 4 bases and J shed 13 bases, with 19 bases lying between them. The CDR3 nucleotides are TGTGCCAGCAGCCTCCGAGGGTGGGCAGAAGGGCTGTTTTTT. This gives the protein CASSLRGWAEGLFF.

The chain has TRBV6-6 and TRBJ2-1; D ambiguous. The V end lost 3 bases, the J end lost 8 bases, and 8 bases lay between the germline ends. Looked up from germline, CDR1 is MNHNY and CDR2 is SVGAGI (reference sequence). The length of the CDR3 is 12 residues. Here the CDR3 DNA reads TGTGCCAGCAGTTATATGTCGGATGAGCAGTTCTTC. Its protein product is CASSYMSDEQFF.

The genes are TRBV24-1 and TRBJ2-2; 8 nucleotides line up with TRBD1. Germline lookup yields CDR1 KGHDR and CDR2 SFDVKD. J gave up 6 bases and V 3 bases, and 14 bases lay outside the gene matches. This CDR3 spans 18 amino acids. In DNA form, the CDR3 reads TGTGCCACCAGTGATCCTAACCAACGGGACAGGCGCTCCGGGGAGCTGTTTTTT. Encoded protein: CATSDPNQRDRRSGELFF.

The rearrangement links TRBV5-4 to TRBJ2-3, with 7 bases identical to TRBD2. Germline-derived CDR1 and CDR2 are SGHNT and YYREEE (reference sequence). The ends lost 4 bases at V and 6 bases at J; junction bases unmatched: 8. This CDR3 contains 14 residues. The CDR3, as DNA: TGTGCCAGCAGCACTAGCAGGGAGGGGGATACGCAGTATTTT. Amino acids: CASSTSREGDTQYF.

The chain carries TRBV27 and TRBJ2-1; no clear D gene. The V gene's germline CDR1 is MNHEY and CDR2 SMNVEV (reference sequence). The CDR3 covers 14 residues. Between the trimmed V and J ends, which lost 2 bases and 4 bases, there was a span of 9 bases. The CDR3 loop reads CASSLMVHYNEQFF. The CDR3 nucleotides are TGTGCCAGCAGTTTAATGGTACATTACAATGAGCAGTTCTTC.

This chain uses TRBV18 with TRBJ1-3; 7 nucleotides line up with TRBD1. In germline, CDR1 is KGHSH, CDR2 LQKENI. V lost 3 bases to trimming and J lost 4 bases; unmatched junction nucleotides: 3. This CDR3 contains 14 residues. The CDR3 sequence: CASSPGTDGNTIYF. The CDR3 nucleotides read TGTGCCAGCTCACCGGGGACAGACGGAAACACCATATATTTT.

This clone was found once. The J gene is TRBJ1-3, the V gene TRBV5-6, with 8 bases identical to TRBD1. With 5 bases clipped from V and 1 base from J, the junction kept 5 bases outside the gene matches. The CDR3 has 15 amino acids. The germline CDR1 and CDR2 sequences are SGHDT and YYEEEE. CDR3 bases: TGTGCCAGCAGGCGGACAGGGTGGTCTGGAAACACCATATATTTT. This sequence encodes CASRRTGWSGNTIYF.

The chain joins TRBV2 to TRBJ2-1, with 10 bases aligning to TRBD1. CDR3 length equals 16 residues. CDR1 is SNHLY and CDR2 is FYNNEI in the germline V gene. V trimming: 7 bases; J trimming: 4 bases; junction bases outside the gene matches: 10. CDR3 in DNA: TGTGCCAGCATCGGGATGACAGGGGGCCTATACAATGAGCAGTTCTTC. Its protein product is CASIGMTGGLYNEQFF.

The J gene is TRBJ1-2, the V gene TRBV7-2, with 8 nucleotides matching TRBD1. From germline, CDR1 is SGHTA and CDR2 FQGNSA. The V gene end was trimmed by 5 bases and the J gene end by 7 bases; junction bases not matched to a gene: 6. The CDR3 sequence is 13 residues long. The CDR3 DNA reads TGTGCCAGCAGCCAGGGGGCAGACAGTGGCTACACCTTC. Residues: CASSQGADSGYTF.

This clone was observed a handful of times. The CDR3 DNA follows: TGTGCCAGCAGTCCTACTAGCGGGGGGGCGGTTGAGCAGTTCTTC. Translated, it gives CASSPTSGGAVEQFF. This chain uses TRBV6-5 with TRBJ2-1, with 13 bases identical to TRBD2. Germline V gives CDR1 MNHEY, CDR2 SVGAGI. This CDR3 comprises 15 residues. J lost 9 bases, V lost 5 bases, and 7 bases had no gene match.

This chain connects TRBV5-6 to TRBJ2-7; maybe TRBD1 (6 bases). Germline loops: CDR1 SGHDT, CDR2 YYEEEE. Trimming shortened V by 0 bases and J by 0 bases, and 10 bases separated the two germline ends. The CDR3 loop spans 15 amino acids. The CDR3 here is CASSLAQGYSYEQYF. The CDR3, as DNA: TGTGCCAGCAGCTTGGCGCAGGGGTACTCCTACGAGCAGTACTTC.

This clone was seen a few times. V gene TRBV10-1 combines with J gene TRBJ1-5, with a tentative D call TRBD1 (6 bases). With 3 bases removed from V and 5 bases from J, the gap between germline ends came to 11 bases. The V gene's germline CDR1 is WNHNN and CDR2 SYGVQD (reference sequence). CDR3 length: 14 residues. The DNA of the CDR3 is TGCGCCAGCAGTGACTTCAGGGGATATCAGCCCCAGCATTTT. Amino acids: CASSDFRGYQPQHF.

The chain carries TRBV28 and TRBJ1-2; the match to TRBD1 covers 10 bases. CDR3 length equals 15 residues. The germline V gene has CDR1 MDHEN and CDR2 SYDVKM. Trimming cost V 5 bases and J 5 bases; bases outside gene matches: 8. CDR3: CASSRWTGGNYGYTF. The CDR3 DNA reads TGTGCCAGCAGTCGCTGGACAGGGGGGAATTATGGCTACACCTTC.

In this sample, this clone turned up once. V is TRBV7-3 and J is TRBJ2-1, with 8 bases fitting TRBD2. Germline V gives CDR1 SGHTA, CDR2 FQGTGA. The CDR3 is 14 amino acids. The junction had 6 bases not matched to a gene; V was cut back by 4 bases and J by 7 bases. CDR3 sequence (DNA): TGTGCCAGCAGCTCCCGGGGGGGCCTTAATGAGCAGTTCTTC. It is translated as CASSSRGGLNEQFF.

The chain uses TRBV6-5 and TRBJ1-1; D gene unclear. This CDR3 spans 12 amino acids. The V end lost 7 bases, the J end lost 4 bases, and 10 bases lay between the germline ends. The germline V gene encodes CDR1 MNHEY and CDR2 SVGAGI. The CDR3 spells CASTGGSTEAFF. In nucleotides, the CDR3 is TGTGCCAGCACGGGAGGGAGCACTGAAGCTTTCTTT.

This clone has just one count. V and J are TRBV4-3 and TRBJ2-5, with D perhaps TRBD1 (6 bases). This CDR3 region has 16 residues. Germline V gene sequence: CDR1 LGHNA, CDR2 YSLEER. The V and J ends lost 0 bases and 5 bases respectively, with 16 bases between them. This CDR3 reads CASSQDPGHLWETQYF. CDR3 nucleotide sequence: TGCGCCAGCAGCCAAGACCCGGGACATCTATGGGAGACCCAGTACTTC.

This clone was seen only a few times. The chain joins TRBV5-1 to TRBJ1-1; D uncertain. This CDR3 contains 13 residues. V was trimmed by 0 bases and J by 1 base, leaving 4 bases between them. Germline CDR1 SGHRS, CDR2 YFSETQ. The CDR3 spells CASSLEPNTEAFF. The CDR3 coding sequence is TGCGCCAGCAGCTTGGAGCCGAACACTGAAGCTTTCTTT.